A single sample is the source of the 16 T cell receptor beta chains below, sequenced in a study of blood T cell repertoires in COVID-19. Assay: immunoSEQ multiplex PCR; the TCRdb copy retains only in-frame clones and omits some. The sample includes roughly 380,000 clones, 88% seen only once; the top ten take approximately 0.97%. Sequencing used PBMCs or T cells enriched from blood (not recorded which). Receptors were obtained from a woman aged 25-40 years who had been exposed to COVID-19.

This chain uses TRBV28 with TRBJ1-4, with D tentatively TRBD1 (6 bases). CDR3 length: 18 amino acids. CDR1 and CDR2 (germline): MDHEN, SYDVKM. Trimming shortened V by 4 bases and J by 0 bases, and 18 bases separated the two germline ends. The CDR3 sequence: CASSSPTTGPTTNEKLFF. The CDR3 DNA follows: TGTGCCAGCAGTTCCCCTACGACAGGACCCACAACTAATGAAAAACTGTTTTTT.

The V call is TRBV7-8, the J call TRBJ1-1; 8 bases line up with TRBD1. The germline gives CDR1 SGHVS, CDR2 FQNEAQ. The CDR3 sequence is 17 residues long. V trimming: 5 bases; J trimming: 0 bases; junction bases outside the gene matches: 11. CDR3 residues: CASSLTGGSYMNTEAFF. The CDR3 nucleotides are TGTGCCAGCAGCCTTACAGGGGGGTCCTACATGAACACTGAAGCTTTCTTT.

The chain is built from TRBV5-1 and TRBJ2-2; 12 positions agree with TRBD2. The CDR3 extends over 18 amino acids. Germline CDR1 and CDR2: SGHRS and YFSETQ. V gave up 4 bases and J gave up 5 bases; unmatched junction bases: 12. The CDR3 DNA reads as TGCGCCAGCAGCGCCCACCCTAGCGGGAGGGCACGGACCGGGGAGCTGTTTTTT. Protein: CASSAHPSGRARTGELFF.

This sequence joins TRBV29-1 and TRBJ2-7, with 10 bases matching TRBD1. This CDR3 contains 12 residues. CDR1 is SQVTM and CDR2 is ANQGSEA in the germline V gene. Unmatched junction bases numbered 5, after V lost 6 bases and J lost 6 bases. The CDR3, as DNA: TGCAGCGTGGGGACAGGGGTTGCCGAGCAGTACTTC. This gives the protein CSVGTGVAEQYF.

The chain carries TRBV12-5 and TRBJ2-7, with 8 bases identical to TRBD1. From germline, CDR1 is LGHNT and CDR2 FRNRAP. Unmatched junction bases numbered 10, after V lost 4 bases and J lost 5 bases. The length of the CDR3 is 15 residues. The CDR3 reads CASGWITGTGNEQYF. Here the CDR3 DNA reads TGTGCTAGTGGTTGGATTACCGGGACAGGTAACGAGCAGTACTTC.

On this clone: This specimen includes other DNA sequences encoding the same CDR3. The genes are TRBV2 and TRBJ2-5, with D tentatively TRBD2 (7 bases). CDR1 and CDR2 from the germline V gene are SNHLY and FYNNEI. This CDR3 is 14 amino acids long. Trimming removed 7 bases from V and 5 bases from J, with 17 bases in between. CDR3 loop: CASKGGGPGETQYF. As DNA, the CDR3 is TGTGCCAGCAAGGGGGGAGGGCCAGGGGAGACCCAGTACTTC.

This clone is a singleton in its sample. This sequence joins TRBV11-2 and TRBJ2-3, with 7 positions matching TRBD2. CDR1 SGHAT and CDR2 FQNNGV come from the germline V gene. This CDR3 has 18 amino acids. V trimming: 4 bases; J trimming: 7 bases; junction bases outside the gene matches: 20. CDR3 in DNA: TGTGCCAGCAGCTCACAGGAATTAGAGGGAGGGCCGCGAAATACGCAGTATTTT. Its protein is CASSSQELEGGPRNTQYF.

This chain joins TRBV11-3 and TRBJ2-1; 10 bases are shared with TRBD1. CDR1 SGHNT and CDR2 YENEEA come from the germline V gene. This CDR3 is built from 17 residues. With V trimmed by 5 bases and J by 6 bases, 13 bases remained unmatched. CDR3 in amino acids: CASSRRSWDRGFNEQFF. The CDR3 region has the DNA TGTGCCAGCAGCCGCCGATCCTGGGACAGGGGTTTCAATGAGCAGTTCTTC.

This rearrangement joins TRBV28 to TRBJ2-1, with 8 bases aligning to TRBD2. The CDR3 contains 16 residues. Germline lookup yields CDR1 MDHEN and CDR2 SYDVKM. Trimming removed 7 bases from V and 7 bases from J; junction bases left unmatched: 15. CDR3 coding DNA: TGTGCCAGCACCTCCTTCTCCGGGACTAGGGCAAATGAGCAGTTCTTC. Translating gives CASTSFSGTRANEQFF.

This clone was picked up one time. This specimen includes other DNA sequences encoding the same CDR3. The V call is TRBV7-3, the J call TRBJ1-1, with 7 bases that match TRBD1. The junction had 3 bases not matched to a gene; V was cut back by 5 bases and J by 3 bases. The germline gives CDR1 SGHTA, CDR2 FQGTGA. The CDR3 runs 13 residues. In nucleotides, the CDR3 is TGTGCCAGCAGCCCGCAGGGGGACACTGAAGCTTTCTTT. It specifies CASSPQGDTEAFF.

V and J are TRBV29-1 and TRBJ2-4, with D perhaps assigned TRBD1 or TRBD2 (6 bases each). The CDR3 extends over 13 amino acids. V was cut by 7 bases and J by 1 base, with 11 bases left in between. CDR1 and CDR2 (germline): SQVTM, ANQGSEA. The CDR3 DNA is TGCAGCGCGGGAGACAGGGCCAAAAACATTCAGTACTTC. Its translation: CSAGDRAKNIQYF.

Notes on this clone: A much larger clonotype is one base distant, so this may be a read error. The rearrangement links TRBV6-6 to TRBJ2-7; D may be TRBD1 (6 bases). The V end was cut by 6 bases, the J end by 5 bases, with 11 bases between. CDR1 MNHNY and CDR2 SVGAGI come from the germline V gene (reference sequence). This CDR3 spans 12 amino acids. The CDR3 DNA follows: TGTGCCAGCAGCCCCGGACAGAACGAGCAGTACTTC. It encodes CASSPGQNEQYF.

This clone was seen more than once but under ten times. V gene TRBV15 combines with J gene TRBJ1-4; maybe TRBD1 (5 bases). Trimming stripped 3 bases from V and 7 bases from J, with 18 bases between. The CDR3 is made up of 16 amino acids. CDR1 is LNHNV and CDR2 is YYDKDF in the germline V gene (reference sequence). This CDR3 reads CATSREPGRRAEKLFF. For the CDR3, the DNA is TGTGCCACCAGCAGGGAACCAGGGAGGCGGGCTGAAAAACTGTTTTTT.

This chain links TRBV4-2 with TRBJ1-1; 7 positions match TRBD1. Looked up from germline, CDR1 is LGHNA and CDR2 is YNFKEQ. The CDR3 has 13 residues. V was clipped by 3 bases and J by 7 bases; unmatched bases: 5. CDR3 region: CASSHRDSGEAFF. CDR3 bases: TGTGCCAGCAGCCACAGGGACAGCGGTGAAGCTTTCTTT.

This chain links TRBV12-3 or TRBV12-4 with TRBJ1-1; 7 bases map to TRBD1. Unmatched junction bases numbered 12, after V lost 10 bases and J lost 7 bases. The CDR3 consists of 13 residues. CDR3 nucleotides: TGTGCCACCGCGCGACAGGGACTCTTTGAAGCTTTCTTT. Its protein is CATARQGLFEAFF.

This clone has just one count. The chain recombines TRBV19 with TRBJ1-5; 8 bases agree with TRBD1. The junction had 10 bases not matched to a gene; V was cut back by 3 bases and J by 0 bases. The length of the CDR3 is 18 residues. Germline V CDR1 and CDR2: LNHDA, SQIVND (reference sequence). CDR3 DNA sequence: TGTGCCAGTAGTATTGCCGGGACAGGAGCCTATAGCAATCAGCCCCAGCATTTT. Its translation is CASSIAGTGAYSNQPQHF.